The sequence of this TCR beta chain was determined in a study of T cell responses to AZD1222 COVID-19 vaccine. The CDR3 consists of 15 residues. V shed 8 bases, J shed 2 bases, and the junction held 6 bases outside the gene matches. CDR1 is MNHEY and CDR2 is SMNVEV in the germline V gene (reference sequence). Repertoires were generated with immunoSEQ multiplex PCR, while TCRdb's copy carries only in-frame clones and drops some. The sample shows about 79,000 clones, around four fifths of them seen only once. Timing groups of about 4 and about 12 weeks for second doses were pooled. This chain joins TRBV27 and TRBJ2-1; TRBD2 matches 10 bases. The TCR comes from an adult who received the AZD1222 COVID-19 vaccine. Sequences were derived from peripheral blood, sampled 28 days after the second AZD1222 dose. CDR3 coding DNA: TGTGCCAGCTCCACTAGCGGGACAGCCTACAATGAGCAGTTCTTC. Encoded protein: CASSTSGTAYNEQFF.